One sample yielded the 4 T cell receptor beta chains listed below, sequenced in a study of blood T cell repertoires in COVID-19. The assay was immunoSEQ multiplex PCR, and TCRdb's table has in-frame clones only and misses some. In the table there are around 220,000 clones, less than 90% of which are singletons. The sequenced sample was PBMCs or T cells enriched from blood (not recorded which). These receptors all come from a woman between 40 and 55 years old who had recovered from COVID-19.

The chain carries TRBV7-9 and TRBJ2-7; D may be TRBD1 (5 bases). The CDR3 totals 12 residues. Trimming stripped 5 bases from V and 3 bases from J, with 8 bases between. CDR1 and CDR2 (germline): SEHNR, FQNEAQ (reference sequence). This chain's CDR3 is CASSPDNYEQYV. DNA of the CDR3: TGTGCCAGCAGCCCGGACAACTACGAGCAGTACGTC.

The sample holds one count of this clone. V usage is TRBV19 and J usage is TRBJ1-3; D is unresolved. The ends were cut back, 3 bases at V and 4 bases at J, with 7 bases in the middle. The germline V gene has CDR1 LNHDA and CDR2 SQIVND (reference sequence). This CDR3 comprises 13 residues. The CDR3 DNA reads TGTGCCAGTAGTATTTCCGGGGGAAACACCATATATTTT. It encodes CASSISGGNTIYF.

CDR3 nucleotides: TGTGCCAGCAGAGGAACCGACAGGGATTGGGCCGGGGAGCTGTTTTTT. Amino acids: CASRGTDRDWAGELFF. The chain combines TRBV7-2 with TRBJ2-2; TRBD1 aligns across 7 bases. From germline, CDR1 is SGHTA and CDR2 FQGNSA. With V trimmed by 6 bases and J by 6 bases, 13 bases remained unmatched. The CDR3 covers 16 residues.

This rearrangement joins TRBV11-2 to TRBJ2-5; D call uncertain. The CDR3 covers 13 residues. Trimming took 3 bases from V and 1 from J, leaving 6 bases between them. CDR1 is SGHAT and CDR2 is FQNNGV in the germline V gene. The CDR3: CASSLVGQETQYF. The CDR3 DNA reads as TGTGCCAGCAGCTTGGTCGGCCAAGAGACCCAGTACTTC.